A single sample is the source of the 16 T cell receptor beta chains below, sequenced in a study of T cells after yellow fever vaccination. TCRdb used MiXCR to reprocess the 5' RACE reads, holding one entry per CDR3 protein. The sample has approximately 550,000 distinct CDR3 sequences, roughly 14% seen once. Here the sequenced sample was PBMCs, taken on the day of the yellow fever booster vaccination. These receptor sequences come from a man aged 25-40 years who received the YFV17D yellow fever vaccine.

CDR3 coding DNA: TGTGCCAGCAGTGAACATTCGGGACAGGGCCCGGGTCCGTATTTT. Residues: CASSEHSGQGPGPYF. The chain is built from TRBV6-1 and TRBJ2-3, with 9 nucleotides matching TRBD1. The J segment lost 14 bases and the V segment lost 2 bases, leaving 14 bases of the junction unmatched. Looked up from germline, CDR1 is MNHNS and CDR2 is SASEGT. The CDR3 is 15 amino acids.

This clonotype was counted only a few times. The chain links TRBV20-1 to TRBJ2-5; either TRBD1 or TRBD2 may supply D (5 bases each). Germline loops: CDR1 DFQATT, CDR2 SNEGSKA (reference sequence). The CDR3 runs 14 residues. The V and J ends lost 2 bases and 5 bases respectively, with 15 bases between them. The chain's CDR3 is CSARRRDPRETQYF. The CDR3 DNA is TGCAGTGCTAGACGACGGGACCCACGGGAGACCCAGTACTTC.

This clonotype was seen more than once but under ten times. The CDR3 here is CASSPRLITGGDEQYF. CDR3 sequence (DNA): TGTGCCAGCAGCCCCCGCCTTATAACAGGGGGTGACGAGCAGTACTTC. This chain uses TRBV3-1 with TRBJ2-7; 8 positions match TRBD1. V gave up 4 bases and J gave up 5 bases; unmatched junction bases: 13. The CDR3 contains 16 residues. Germline CDR1 reads LGHDT; CDR2 reads YNNKEL (reference sequence).

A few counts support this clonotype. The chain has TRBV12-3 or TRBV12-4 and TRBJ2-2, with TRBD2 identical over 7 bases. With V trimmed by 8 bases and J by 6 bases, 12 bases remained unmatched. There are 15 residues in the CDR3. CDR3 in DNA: TGTGCCAGCCCTCTGGCGGGAGTGAGGTCCGGGGAGCTGTTTTTT. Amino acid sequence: CASPLAGVRSGELFF.

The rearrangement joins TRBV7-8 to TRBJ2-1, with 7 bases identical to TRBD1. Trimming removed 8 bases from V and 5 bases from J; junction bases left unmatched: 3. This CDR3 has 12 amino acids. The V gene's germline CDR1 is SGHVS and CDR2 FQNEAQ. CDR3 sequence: CASEGAHNEQFF. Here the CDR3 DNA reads TGTGCCAGCGAGGGGGCCCACAATGAGCAGTTCTTC.

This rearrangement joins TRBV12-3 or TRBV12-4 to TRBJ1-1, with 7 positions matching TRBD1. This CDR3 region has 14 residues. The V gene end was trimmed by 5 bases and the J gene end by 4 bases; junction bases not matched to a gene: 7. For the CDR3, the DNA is TGTGCCAGCAGTGCCCAAGGGGGCAGCACTGAAGCTTTCTTT. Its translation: CASSAQGGSTEAFF.

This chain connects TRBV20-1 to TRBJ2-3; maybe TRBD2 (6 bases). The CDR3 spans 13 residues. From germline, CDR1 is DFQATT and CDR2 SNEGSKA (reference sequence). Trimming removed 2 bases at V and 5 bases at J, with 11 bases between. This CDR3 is CSARNRLVDTQYF. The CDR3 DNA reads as TGCAGTGCTAGAAACAGACTAGTAGATACGCAGTATTTT.

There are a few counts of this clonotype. Here the CDR3 reads CASSVRPNTQYF. The CDR3 DNA reads TGTGCCAGCAGCGTTCGACCTAATACGCAGTATTTT. The chain joins TRBV5-6 to TRBJ2-3, with D unresolved. Looked up from germline, CDR1 is SGHDT and CDR2 is YYEEEE. The CDR3 length is 12 residues. The V end lost 4 bases, the J end lost 7 bases, and 10 bases lay between the germline ends.

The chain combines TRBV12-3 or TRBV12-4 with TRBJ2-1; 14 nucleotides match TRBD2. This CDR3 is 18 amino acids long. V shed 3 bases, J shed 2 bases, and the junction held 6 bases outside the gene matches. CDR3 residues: CASSFRTSGRLTYNEQFF. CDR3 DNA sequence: TGTGCCAGCAGTTTTAGGACTAGCGGGAGGTTGACCTACAATGAGCAGTTCTTC.

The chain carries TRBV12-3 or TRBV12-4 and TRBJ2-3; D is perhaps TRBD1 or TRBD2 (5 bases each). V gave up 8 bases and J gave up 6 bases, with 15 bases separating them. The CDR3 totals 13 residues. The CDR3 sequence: CASRDLGMDTQYF. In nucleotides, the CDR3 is TGTGCCAGCCGGGACCTAGGTATGGATACGCAGTATTTT.

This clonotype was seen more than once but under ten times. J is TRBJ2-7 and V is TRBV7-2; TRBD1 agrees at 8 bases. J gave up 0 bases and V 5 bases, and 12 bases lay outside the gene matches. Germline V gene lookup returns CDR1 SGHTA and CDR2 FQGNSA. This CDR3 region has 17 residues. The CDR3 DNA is TGTGCCAGCAGCATTGGACAGGGAGGTTTCTTCTCCTACGAGCAGTACTTC. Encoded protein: CASSIGQGGFFSYEQYF.

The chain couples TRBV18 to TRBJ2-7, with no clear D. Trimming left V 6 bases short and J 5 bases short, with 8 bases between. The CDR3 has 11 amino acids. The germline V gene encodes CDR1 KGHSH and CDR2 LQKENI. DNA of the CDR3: TGTGCCAGCTCTCCTGAGGACGAGCAGTACTTC. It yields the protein CASSPEDEQYF.

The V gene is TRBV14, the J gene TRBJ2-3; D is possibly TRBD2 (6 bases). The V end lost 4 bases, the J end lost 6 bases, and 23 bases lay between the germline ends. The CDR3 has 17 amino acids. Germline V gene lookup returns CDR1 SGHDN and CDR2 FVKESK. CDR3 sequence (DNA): TGTGCCAGCAGCCGAGATAACGTCGGAGGGCCAAGGGATACGCAGTATTTT. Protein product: CASSRDNVGGPRDTQYF.

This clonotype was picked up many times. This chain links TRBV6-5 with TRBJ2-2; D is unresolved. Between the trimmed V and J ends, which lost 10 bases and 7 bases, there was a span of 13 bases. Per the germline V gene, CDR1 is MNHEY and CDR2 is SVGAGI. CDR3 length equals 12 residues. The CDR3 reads CATESDGGELFF. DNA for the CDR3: TGTGCCACCGAGAGTGATGGCGGGGAGCTGTTTTTT.

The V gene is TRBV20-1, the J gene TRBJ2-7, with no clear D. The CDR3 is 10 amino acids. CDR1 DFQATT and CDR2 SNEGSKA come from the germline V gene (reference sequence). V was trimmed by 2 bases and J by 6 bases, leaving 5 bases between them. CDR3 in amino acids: CSARSREQYF. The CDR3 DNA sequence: TGCAGTGCTAGATCTCGCGAGCAGTACTTC.

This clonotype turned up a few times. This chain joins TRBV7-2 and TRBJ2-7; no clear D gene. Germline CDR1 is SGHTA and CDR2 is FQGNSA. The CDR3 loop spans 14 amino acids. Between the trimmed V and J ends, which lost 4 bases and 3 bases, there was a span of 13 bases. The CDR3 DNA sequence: TGTGCCAGCAGCTCGTTCGGAACAAACTACGAGCAGTACTTC. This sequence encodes CASSSFGTNYEQYF.